The clone carrying this TCR beta chain was seen ten or more times. The CDR3 sequence is 14 residues long. Deletions cut 10 bases from V and 4 bases from J, with 18 bases between. This record comes from a study of regulatory T cells in long-lasting Graves disease. Combining iRepertoire HTBI primers with Arm-PCR of CDR3 regions, the authors built TCR beta libraries. TCRdb passed the multiplex PCR reads through MiXCR, listing each CDR3 protein once. The sample shows a few hundred thousand distinct CDR3 sequences, 14% of them seen only once. Stated time point: newly diagnosed GD, antithyroid drugs for less than 3 months. PBMC-extracted RNA yielded the TCR library. This sample was also put to use in a study of T cells in Graves' hyperthyroidism and ophthalmopathy.

Sequenced here: peripheral blood mononuclear cells (PBMCs), sampled at new diagnosis, from a patient treated with antithyroid drugs. This chain connects TRBV12-3 or TRBV12-4 to TRBJ2-3, with D perhaps being TRBD1 or TRBD2 (5 bases each). The receptor comes from a woman aged 45-65 years with Graves disease. DNA for the CDR3: TGTGCCACCGGGGCTTTGGTCGTTGCAGATACGCAGTATTTT. Translated: CATGALVVADTQYF.